Shown below are 16 T cell receptor beta chains from a single sample sequenced in a study of T cell responses to AZD1222 COVID-19 vaccine. This table comes from immunoSEQ multiplex PCR, and its TCRdb copy is limited to in-frame clones, with some not included. The data hold nearly 110,000 clones, with around 90% observed a single time. The starting material was peripheral blood, obtained on day 0 of AZD1222 vaccination. These receptors originate from an adult in good health.

The chain has TRBV11-2 and TRBJ2-3; 7 bases map to TRBD2. The germline V gene encodes CDR1 SGHAT and CDR2 FQNNGV. V trimming: 1 base; J trimming: 6 bases; junction bases outside the gene matches: 4. The CDR3 has 14 amino acids. Here the CDR3 reads CASSLGRGVDTQYF. Written as DNA, the CDR3 is TGTGCCAGCAGCTTAGGACGGGGGGTGGATACGCAGTATTTT. Full variable domain (outside the CDR3, taken from reference TRBV11-2 and TRBJ2-3): EAGVAQSPRYKIIEKRQSVAFWCNPISGHATLYWYQQILGQGPKLLIQFQNNGVVDDSQLPKDRFSAERLKGVDSTLKIQPAKLEDSAVYLCASSLGRGVDTQYFGPGTRLTVL.

The chain employs TRBV5-4 and TRBJ1-2; possible D gene TRBD1, 5 bases. The V end lost 4 bases, the J end lost 2 bases, and 9 bases lay between the germline ends. This CDR3 has 13 residues. Per the germline V gene, CDR1 is SGHNT and CDR2 is YYREEE (reference sequence). DNA of the CDR3: TGTGCCAGCAGCCTGGCAGGGAACTATGGCTACACCTTC. Its translation is CASSLAGNYGYTF.

The rearrangement uses TRBV18 and TRBJ2-2, with TRBD1 identical over 8 bases. This CDR3 is built from 15 residues. V shed 2 bases and J 1 base; nucleotides not matched to a gene: 0. CDR1 KGHSH and CDR2 LQKENI come from the germline V gene. The CDR3: CASSPGTGNTGELFF. The CDR3 DNA reads as TGTGCCAGCTCACCAGGGACAGGGAACACCGGGGAGCTGTTTTTT.

V usage is TRBV5-1 and J usage is TRBJ1-1; TRBD1 agrees at 7 bases. Germline CDR1 is SGHRS and CDR2 is YFSETQ. The ends lost 4 bases at V and 6 bases at J; junction bases unmatched: 3. The CDR3 loop spans 12 amino acids. CDR3 sequence: CASSPGQPEAFF. CDR3 bases: TGCGCCAGCAGCCCGGGACAGCCTGAAGCTTTCTTT.

This clone was observed once. The rearrangement joins TRBV19 to TRBJ1-2; D might be TRBD1 (5 bases). The CDR3 consists of 15 residues. V lost 8 bases to trimming and J lost 7 bases, with 23 bases between them. Germline V gives CDR1 LNHDA, CDR2 SQIVND (reference sequence). CDR3 sequence: CASSPTGFPQGGYTF. The DNA of the CDR3 is TGTGCCAGTTCCCCCACGGGCTTCCCTCAGGGTGGCTACACCTTC.

This sequence joins TRBV10-3 and TRBJ2-2; 11 bases agree with TRBD2. This CDR3 has 16 residues. The V gene end was trimmed by 6 bases and the J gene end by 1 base; junction bases not matched to a gene: 4. The germline CDR1 and CDR2 sequences are ENHRY and SYGVKD. The CDR3 DNA sequence: TGTGCCATCAGCCATAGCGGGGGGGAGAACACCGGGGAGCTGTTTTTT. The encoded protein is CAISHSGGENTGELFF.

The V call is TRBV21-1, the J call TRBJ2-5; the DNA was not used to check the table's D call, TRBD2. TRBV21-1 is a pseudogene. This CDR3 region has 15 residues. This chain's CDR3 is CASSRSRLAGETQYF. CDR3 nucleotides: TGTGCCAGCAGCAGATCAAGACTAGCAGGTGAGACCCAGTACTTC.

The CDR3 sequence: CASSPRGTAYNEQFF. CDR3 DNA sequence: TGTGCCAGCAGCCCGAGGGGAACGGCTTACAATGAGCAGTTCTTC. This chain connects TRBV6-5 to TRBJ2-1; D may be TRBD1 or TRBD2 (5 bases each). V was trimmed by 6 bases and J by 4 bases, leaving 16 bases between them. Germline CDR1 and CDR2: MNHEY and SVGAGI. The CDR3 totals 15 residues.

The rearrangement uses TRBV5-5 and TRBJ1-4; a possible D gene is TRBD1 (5 bases). This CDR3 is 16 amino acids long. Germline V CDR1 and CDR2: SGHKS, YYEKEE (reference sequence). V was clipped by 3 bases and J by 10 bases, with 22 bases between them. The CDR3 region is CASSWDPDDMMGKLFF. The DNA for the CDR3 is TGTGCCAGCAGCTGGGACCCTGACGATATGATGGGAAAACTGTTTTTT.

This chain uses TRBV12-5 with TRBJ2-3, with unresolved D. The V and J ends lost 3 bases and 0 bases respectively, with 22 bases between them. This CDR3 spans 19 amino acids. Germline V gene sequence: CDR1 LGHNT, CDR2 FRNRAP. The CDR3 DNA follows: TGTGCTAGTGGTTTTATTCTGTCTCGCGGTGTAATTAGCACAGATACGCAGTATTTT. Its translation: CASGFILSRGVISTDTQYF.

The V gene is TRBV7-2, the J gene TRBJ2-1; 7 nucleotides match TRBD2. J gave up 0 bases and V 5 bases, and 7 bases lay outside the gene matches. The CDR3 loop spans 16 amino acids. The germline V gene has CDR1 SGHTA and CDR2 FQGNSA. This CDR3 is CASSPRRGYSYNEQFF. The CDR3 DNA follows: TGTGCCAGCAGCCCCAGGCGGGGGTACTCCTACAATGAGCAGTTCTTC. Complete variable domain (other parts from reference TRBV7-2 and TRBJ2-1): GAGVSQSPSNKVTEKGKDVELRCDPISGHTALYWYRQSLGQGLEFLIYFQGNSAPDKSGLPSDRFSAERTGGSVSTLTIQRTQQEDSAVYLCASSPRRGYSYNEQFFGPGTRLTVL.

In its sample, this clone was seen once. The CDR3 here is CASSPLPWNEKLFF. CDR3 bases: TGCGCCAGCAGCCCACTTCCTTGGAATGAAAAACTGTTTTTT. The chain joins TRBV4-1 to TRBJ1-4; D gene ambiguous. Per the germline V gene, CDR1 is MGHRA and CDR2 is YSYEKL. The CDR3 sequence is 14 residues long. V was pared by 4 bases and J by 5 bases, with 11 bases between.

This clone appeared once. The chain couples TRBV10-1 to TRBJ2-2; 9 bases match TRBD2. Germline V gene sequence: CDR1 WNHNN, CDR2 SYGVQD (reference sequence). The CDR3 extends over 15 amino acids. V dropped 2 bases and J dropped 5; count of bases not matched to a gene: 3. The CDR3, as DNA: TGCGCCAGCAGTGAGAGGCTAGCGGGAACCGGGGAGCTGTTTTTT. Translated, it gives CASSERLAGTGELFF.

The chain joins TRBV6-5 to TRBJ2-2; 7 nucleotides line up with TRBD2. V lost 8 bases and J lost 3; bases outside the gene matches: 3. Germline V gene data show CDR1 as MNHEY and CDR2 as SVGAGI. The CDR3 totals 13 residues. CDR3 sequence: CASGAGDTGELFF. CDR3 DNA sequence: TGTGCCAGCGGGGCGGGGGACACCGGGGAGCTGTTTTTT.

This clone was seen just once. The CDR3 DNA sequence: TGTGCCAGCAGTTTGACTAGCGGGGTCTACAATGAGCAGTTCTTC. It specifies CASSLTSGVYNEQFF. The rearrangement uses TRBV6-5 and TRBJ2-1; 11 bases line up with TRBD2. Germline V gives CDR1 MNHEY, CDR2 SVGAGI. CDR3 length: 15 amino acids. The V segment lost 4 bases and the J segment 3 bases; nucleotides outside the gene matches: 2.

The CDR3 bases are TGTGCCAGCAGCTCCAGGGGCGGGCTTCCGACTAGCACAGATACGCAGTATTTT. Its translation is CASSSRGGLPTSTDTQYF. The V and J genes are TRBV7-2 and TRBJ2-3, with D perhaps matching TRBD1 (6 bases). CDR1 is SGHTA and CDR2 is FQGNSA in the germline V gene. The CDR3 totals 18 residues. V lost 4 bases and J 0 bases, leaving 20 bases between the germline ends.